Below, 16 T cell receptor beta chains from the same sample are listed, as sequenced in a study of Ad26.COV2.S vaccination and SARS-CoV-2 variants. Sequencing used immunoSEQ multiplex PCR; TCRdb keeps in-frame clones, though not all of them. This table has about 480,000 clones, 87% appearing once. Treatment here: some 19 received Ad26.COV2.S at low or high dose, single or two shots; 5 received placebo; per-sample allocation not given. Each sample was drawn 63 days after the first injection (of vaccine or placebo). Sequenced here: peripheral blood, sampled in a trial of Ad26.COV2.S vaccine versus placebo. These receptors were collected from a person between 18 and 65 years old who received the Ad26.COV2.S COVID-19 vaccine or a placebo.

J is TRBJ1-3 and V is TRBV6-6; D perhaps matches TRBD1 (5 bases). Germline V gene data show CDR1 as MNHNY and CDR2 as SVGAGI (reference sequence). This CDR3 comprises 13 residues. Trimming removed 5 bases from V and 4 bases from J, with 9 bases in between. The CDR3 is CASSGAQGNTIYF. The CDR3 DNA is TGTGCCAGCAGTGGGGCTCAGGGAAACACCATATATTTT.

The chain uses TRBV3-1 (or the pseudogene TRBV3-2) and TRBJ2-1, with 7 bases that match TRBD1. CDR3 length: 15 residues. Germline lookup yields CDR1 LGHDT and CDR2 YNNKEL (reference sequence). V shed 3 bases, J shed 3 bases, and the junction held 5 bases outside the gene matches. CDR3 in DNA: TGTGCCAGCAGCCATGACAGGGAGTTCTACAATGAGCAGTTCTTC. Amino acids: CASSHDREFYNEQFF.

J is TRBJ1-4 and V is TRBV27, with TRBD1 matching 11 bases. CDR3 length: 16 residues. Unmatched junction bases numbered 6, after V lost 6 bases and J lost 3 bases. Germline lookup yields CDR1 MNHEY and CDR2 SMNVEV (reference sequence). CDR3 coding DNA: TGTGCCAGCAGCCGCGGACAGGGGGCGTCTAATGAAAAACTGTTTTTT. Its protein is CASSRGQGASNEKLFF.

The J gene is TRBJ1-4, the V gene TRBV5-6; D is ambiguous. The CDR3 runs 13 residues. Between the trimmed V and J ends, which lost 3 bases and 8 bases, there was a span of 11 bases. Germline assignment: CDR1 SGHDT and CDR2 YYEEEE. CDR3 nucleotide sequence: TGTGCCAGCAGCTCTGGAGGTGGAGAAAAACTGTTTTTT. Encoded protein: CASSSGGGEKLFF.

The CDR3 protein is CASSRGGGYTF. As DNA, the CDR3 is TGTGCCAGCTCCCGAGGTGGCGGCTACACCTTC. J is TRBJ1-2 and V is TRBV9; no clear D gene. Trimming cost V 7 bases and J 8 bases, with 12 bases left between them. The length of the CDR3 is 11 residues. Germline V CDR1 and CDR2: SGDLS, YYNGEE.

The rearrangement links TRBV19 to TRBJ2-3; 7 nucleotides agree with TRBD1. Germline V gene data show CDR1 as LNHDA and CDR2 as SQIVND (reference sequence). This CDR3 spans 13 amino acids. J gave up 1 base and V 8 bases, and 3 bases lay outside the gene matches. In DNA form, the CDR3 reads TGTGCCAGTGGACAGGTCGGCACAGATACGCAGTATTTT. Its translation is CASGQVGTDTQYF. The entire variable domain, with the rest obtained from reference TRBV19 and TRBJ2-3, is as follows: DGGITQSPKYLFRKEGQNVTLSCEQNLNHDAMYWYRQDPGQGLRLIYYSQIVNDFQKGDIAEGYSVSREKKESFPLTVTSAQKNPTAFYLCASGQVGTDTQYFGPGTRLTVL.

DNA for the CDR3: TGTGCCAGCAGCTTAGAAAGCAATTCACCCCTCCACTTT. Residues: CASSLESNSPLHF. The V gene is TRBV7-9, the J gene TRBJ1-6; D call uncertain. Trimming shortened V by 1 base and J by 7 bases, and 5 bases separated the two germline ends. The CDR3 sequence is 13 residues long. CDR1 and CDR2 from the germline V gene are SEHNR and FQNEAQ (reference sequence).

As regards this clone: Other DNA sequences in this specimen translate into the identical CDR3. V usage is TRBV7-2 and J usage is TRBJ2-7; D is undetermined. Germline CDR1 and CDR2: SGHTA and FQGNSA. Trimming removed 2 bases at V and 0 bases at J, with 8 bases between. This CDR3 has 14 residues. CDR3 loop: CASSLSGSSYEQYF. CDR3 DNA sequence: TGTGCCAGCAGCTTATCGGGCAGCTCCTACGAGCAGTACTTC.

The rearrangement links TRBV27 to TRBJ2-1; weak D call: TRBD2 (6 bases). The CDR3 is 19 residues long. From germline, CDR1 is MNHEY and CDR2 SMNVEV (reference sequence). V lost 1 base to trimming and J lost 0 bases, with 19 bases between them. This chain's CDR3 is CASSLYSPPAGISYNEQFF. The DNA of the CDR3 is TGTGCCAGCAGTTTATATTCTCCCCCAGCGGGTATCTCCTACAATGAGCAGTTCTTC.

V is TRBV3-1 (or the pseudogene TRBV3-2) and J is TRBJ1-2, with D possibly TRBD1 on 6 matching bases. Germline V lookup: CDR1 LGHDT, CDR2 YNNKEL (reference sequence). V was shortened by 1 base and J by 5 bases, with 17 bases between the two germline ends. This CDR3 spans 16 amino acids. The CDR3 sequence: CASSQGGGQSGYGYTF. The DNA of the CDR3 is TGTGCCAGCAGCCAAGGAGGTGGACAGTCGGGGTATGGCTACACCTTC.

This chain links TRBV28 with TRBJ1-1; D is perhaps TRBD1 (5 bases). The length of the CDR3 is 16 residues. Germline V lookup: CDR1 MDHEN, CDR2 SYDVKM. V gave up 5 bases and J gave up 4 bases, with 20 bases separating them. The CDR3 sequence is CASSPLGPPGGTEAFF. The CDR3 DNA is TGTGCCAGCAGTCCCCTGGGACCCCCCGGCGGCACTGAAGCTTTCTTT.

Worth noting for this clone: The junction and the germline gene differ at one end; a read error may be behind it. Other DNA sequences within the sample encode an identical CDR3. The CDR3 DNA reads TGTGCAAGCAGGCAGGGCCTCTACGAGCAGTACTTC. Encoded protein: CASRQGLYEQYF. The chain links TRBV28 to TRBJ2-7; D perhaps matches TRBD1 (5 bases). The germline V gene encodes CDR1 MDHEN and CDR2 SYDVKM. The CDR3 is made up of 12 amino acids. Based on the CDR3 plus reference TRBV28 and TRBJ2-7, the full variable domain is DVKVTQSSRYLVKRTGEKVFLECVQDMDHENMFWYRQDPGLGLRLIYFSYDVKMKEKGDIPEGYSVSREKKERFSLILESASTNQTSMYLCASRQGLYEQYFGPGTRLTVT.

V is TRBV30 and J is TRBJ2-4; D call uncertain. Deletions cut 2 bases from V and 0 bases from J, with 8 bases between. Germline V gene sequence: CDR1 GTSNPN, CDR2 SVGIG (reference sequence). The CDR3 consists of 14 residues. CDR3 residues: CAWSPTLAKNIQYF. Here the CDR3 DNA reads TGTGCCTGGAGTCCCACTCTAGCCAAAAACATTCAGTACTTC.

This rearrangement joins TRBV5-1 to TRBJ2-3; 9 nucleotides line up with TRBD2. Germline assignment: CDR1 SGHRS and CDR2 YFSETQ. The J segment lost 6 bases and the V segment lost 4 bases, leaving 9 bases of the junction unmatched. CDR3 length equals 15 residues. CDR3 nucleotides: TGCGCCAGCAGCAACCTGGCGGGAGGGGCGGATACGCAGTATTTT. Its protein is CASSNLAGGADTQYF.

The chain links TRBV12-5 to TRBJ2-3; a possible D gene is TRBD2 (5 bases). Germline CDR1 is LGHNT and CDR2 is FRNRAP. The CDR3 runs 13 residues. The V and J ends lost 3 bases and 4 bases respectively, with 8 bases between them. This chain's CDR3 is CASGLRRADTQYF. CDR3 bases: TGTGCTAGTGGTTTAAGGCGGGCAGATACGCAGTATTTT.

This clone was seen just once. The chain combines TRBV5-1 with TRBJ2-3; D remains ambiguous. The germline V gene has CDR1 SGHRS and CDR2 YFSETQ. There are 14 residues in the CDR3. V lost 0 bases, J lost 1 base, and 6 bases lay in between. This CDR3 is CASSLEQRTDTQYF. The CDR3 nucleotides are TGCGCCAGCAGCTTGGAACAGCGCACAGATACGCAGTATTTT.